The table lists the clone carrying this T cell receptor (beta chain) with many counts. Its antigen is still unknown. The authors amplified TCR beta CDR3 regions, and they did so from RNA transcripts for repertoire sequencing. Amplification began with first-round RT-PCR using HTBI primers, then second-round multiplex PCR was performed. TCRdb analysed the multiplex PCR reads with MiXCR anew, one entry per CDR3 protein. The sample records fewer than 350,000 distinct CDR3 sequences, about 17% being singletons. Diagnostic conclusions were grounded in clinical symptoms, serum thyroxine, TRAb, thyroid ultrasound and orbital computed tomography. The sample belongs to a study of Graves' ophthalmopathy and Graves' hyperthyroidism. Looking at the study overall: Investigators collected peripheral blood at initial diagnosis, before any treatment was given. Findings and limits, study-wide: A classifier, a 13-signature model, separated ophthalmopathy from stable hyperthyroidism with more than 85% sensitivity and approximately 80% specificity.

The sample comprised peripheral blood. The receptor was isolated from an adult man with Graves' ophthalmopathy.

This CDR3 reads CAISADTAEAFF. CDR3 DNA: TGTGCCATCAGTGCGGACACGGCTGAAGCTTTCTTT. The chain carries TRBV10-3 and TRBJ1-1; a possible D gene is TRBD1 (5 bases). Trimming left V 4 bases short and J 6 bases short, with 9 bases between. The CDR3 runs to 12 residues. Germline CDR1 is ENHRY and CDR2 is SYGVKD.